This TCR beta chain was captured by sequencing in a study of monozygotic twins with inflammatory bowel disease. Study-wide points: Healthy co-twins, by inverse Simpson, had higher TCRbeta diversity than their siblings with IBD.

From 3,500 to 4,500 ng of total RNA, each TCR library was prepared. The UMIs contained a 6-nucleotide sample barcode. They were added by template switching during cDNA synthesis. After re-calling the 5' RACE reads, TCRdb lists one entry per CDR3 protein, DNA absent. This repertoire includes under 200,000 distinct CDR3 sequences. Per the germline V gene, CDR1 is SGHRS and CDR2 is YFSETQ. This CDR3 contains 17 residues. On this clonotype itself: Its antigen is unidentified.

The source of this sequence is a human donor with ulcerative colitis or Crohn's disease, or a healthy co-twin of an affected twin (not recorded which). Sequencing was done on a sample of blood. V usage is TRBV5-1 and J usage is TRBJ2-1; the TRBD1 assignment by TCRdb is unverifiable without DNA. CDR3 protein: CASSFRGIRTADNEQFF.